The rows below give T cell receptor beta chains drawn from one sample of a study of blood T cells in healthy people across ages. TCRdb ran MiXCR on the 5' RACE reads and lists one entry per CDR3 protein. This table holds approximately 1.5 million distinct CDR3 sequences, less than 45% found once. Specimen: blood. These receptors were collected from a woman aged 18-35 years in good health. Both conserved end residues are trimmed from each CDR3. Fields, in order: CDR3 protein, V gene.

cdr3_aa: AGSLIAGAGTDTQY; v_call: TRBV7-2
cdr3_aa: ASGLVSYEQY; v_call: TRBV12-5
cdr3_aa: ASSPFSGRSLGEQY; v_call: TRBV28
cdr3_aa: ASSYRDIYNEQF; v_call: TRBV6-5
cdr3_aa: GCGDYNEQF; v_call: TRBV11-2
cdr3_aa: ATSDPTGTARTGELF; v_call: TRBV24-1
cdr3_aa: SARNHRQTYEQY; v_call: TRBV20-1
cdr3_aa: SVAEGGTSTDTQY; v_call: TRBV29-1
cdr3_aa: ASSQALKYEQY; v_call: TRBV4-3
cdr3_aa: ASSLGGQYYEQY; v_call: TRBV7-8
cdr3_aa: ASAGGLDSGGIYNEQF; v_call: TRBV7-9
cdr3_aa: ASSDSGVETQY; v_call: TRBV6-2/TRBV6-3
cdr3_aa: ASSSRTSWADTQY; v_call: TRBV12-3/TRBV12-4
cdr3_aa: SARDFGTGTYEQY; v_call: TRBV20-1
cdr3_aa: ASSNNRDGQYGYT; v_call: TRBV6-5
cdr3_aa: ASRLLGQMRYNEQF; v_call: TRBV7-9
cdr3_aa: SAREPGYEQY; v_call: TRBV20-1
cdr3_aa: ASSQQGASYGYT; v_call: TRBV4-1
cdr3_aa: ASSQEVSGDVSTQH; v_call: TRBV3-1
cdr3_aa: ASAGGDSGANVLT; v_call: TRBV2
cdr3_aa: SVVGRQNPNYGYT; v_call: TRBV29-1
cdr3_aa: ASSVGRGGGTDTQY; v_call: TRBV7-3
cdr3_aa: ASSAGDRSNTEAF; v_call: TRBV5-4
cdr3_aa: ATSRRLAGHYNEQF; v_call: TRBV15
cdr3_aa: ASSSSGTASNQPQH; v_call: TRBV7-9
cdr3_aa: ASSYAADTQY; v_call: TRBV6-2/TRBV6-3
cdr3_aa: ASSPSSGGLYQETQY; v_call: TRBV4-1
cdr3_aa: ASSSWEAKNIQY; v_call: TRBV13
cdr3_aa: ASSEKEPLSFSEQF; v_call: TRBV10-2
cdr3_aa: ATSSWDKETQY; v_call: TRBV15